This T cell receptor beta chain was documented in a study of cytomegalovirus exposure and HLA in healthy donors. Study at large: As an earlier analysis found, around 170 million T cells yielded 95 million to 130 million unique TCR beta sequences.

The study, taken as a whole, reports: Association of fewer than 20,000 TCR beta sequences with HLA alleles was found at 0.05 false discovery rate in a later analysis. Some V segments, TRBV6-2 and TRBV6-3 among them, were indistinguishable and were therefore excluded.

Primers: 60 Vbeta forward and 13 Jbeta reverse. The assay was immunoSEQ multiplex PCR, and TCRdb's table has in-frame clones only and misses some. The sample yields fewer than 250,000 clones, 65% to 85% seen once. Germline V gene sequence: CDR1 PRHDT, CDR2 FYEKMQ (reference sequence). The CDR3 covers 15 residues. V was shortened by 4 bases and J by 0 bases, with 12 bases between the two germline ends. Regarding this clone: As yet, its antigen is unknown.

The chain recombines TRBV13 with TRBJ1-1, with D perhaps TRBD1 (6 bases). The origin of this receptor is a man aged 30 to 39 in good health and CMV-seronegative. Sequenced sample: PBMCs. CDR3 protein: CASSSGTWMNTEAFF. As DNA, the CDR3 is TGTGCCAGCAGCTCGGGGACATGGATGAACACTGAAGCTTTCTTT.